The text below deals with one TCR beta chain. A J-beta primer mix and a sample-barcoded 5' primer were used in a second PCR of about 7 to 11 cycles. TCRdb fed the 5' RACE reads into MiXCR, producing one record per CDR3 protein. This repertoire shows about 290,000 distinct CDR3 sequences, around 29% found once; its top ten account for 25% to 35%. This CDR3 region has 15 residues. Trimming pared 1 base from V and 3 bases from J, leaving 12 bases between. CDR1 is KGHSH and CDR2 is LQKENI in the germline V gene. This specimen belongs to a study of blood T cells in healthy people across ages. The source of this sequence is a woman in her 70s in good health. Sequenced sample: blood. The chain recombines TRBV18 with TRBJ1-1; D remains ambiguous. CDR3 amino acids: CASSPLRQRDTEAFF. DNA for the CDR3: TGTGCCAGCTCACCACTCCGACAAAGAGACACTGAAGCTTTCTTT.